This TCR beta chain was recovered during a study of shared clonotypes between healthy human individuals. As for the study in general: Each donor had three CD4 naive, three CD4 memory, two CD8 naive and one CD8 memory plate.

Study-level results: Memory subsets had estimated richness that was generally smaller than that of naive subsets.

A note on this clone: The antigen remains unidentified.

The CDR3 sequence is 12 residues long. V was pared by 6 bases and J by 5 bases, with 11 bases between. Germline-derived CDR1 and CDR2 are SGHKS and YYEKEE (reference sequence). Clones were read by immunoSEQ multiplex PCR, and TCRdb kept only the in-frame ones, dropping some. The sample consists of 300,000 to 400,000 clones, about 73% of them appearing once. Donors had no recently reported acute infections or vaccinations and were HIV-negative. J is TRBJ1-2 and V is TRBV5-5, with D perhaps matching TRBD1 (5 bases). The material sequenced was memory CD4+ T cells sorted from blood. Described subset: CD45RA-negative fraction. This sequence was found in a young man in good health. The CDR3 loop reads CASIDRGYGYTF. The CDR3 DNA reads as TGTGCCAGCATAGACAGAGGTTATGGCTACACCTTC.